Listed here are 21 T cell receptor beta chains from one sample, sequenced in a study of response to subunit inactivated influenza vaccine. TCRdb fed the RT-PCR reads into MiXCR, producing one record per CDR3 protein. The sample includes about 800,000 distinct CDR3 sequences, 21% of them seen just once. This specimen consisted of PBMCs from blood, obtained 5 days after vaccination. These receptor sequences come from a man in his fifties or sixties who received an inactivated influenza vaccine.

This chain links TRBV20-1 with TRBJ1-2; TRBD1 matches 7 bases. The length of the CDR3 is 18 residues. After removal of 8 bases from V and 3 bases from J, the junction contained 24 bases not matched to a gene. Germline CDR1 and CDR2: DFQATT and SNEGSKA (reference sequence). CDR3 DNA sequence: TGCAGTTCCCACACTCGACAGACAGGGACAATTAAGGACTATGGCTACACCTTC. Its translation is CSSHTRQTGTIKDYGYTF.

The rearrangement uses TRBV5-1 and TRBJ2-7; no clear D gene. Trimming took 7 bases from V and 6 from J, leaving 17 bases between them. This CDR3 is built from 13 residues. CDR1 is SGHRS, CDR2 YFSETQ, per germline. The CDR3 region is CASSGWVGSEQYF. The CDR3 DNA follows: TGCGCCAGCTCTGGCTGGGTCGGCAGCGAGCAGTACTTC. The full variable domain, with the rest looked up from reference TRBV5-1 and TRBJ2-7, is KAGVTQTPRYLIKTRGQQVTLSCSPISGHRSVSWYQQTPGQGLQFLFEYFSETQRNKGNFPGRFSGRQFSNSRSEMNVSTLELGDSALYLCASSGWVGSEQYFGPGTRLTVT.

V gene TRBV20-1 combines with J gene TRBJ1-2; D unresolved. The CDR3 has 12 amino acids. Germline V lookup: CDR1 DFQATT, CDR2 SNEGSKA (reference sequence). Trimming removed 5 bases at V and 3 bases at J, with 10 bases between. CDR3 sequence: CSAPRTDYGYTF. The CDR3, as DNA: TGCAGTGCTCCGCGGACGGACTATGGCTACACCTTC.

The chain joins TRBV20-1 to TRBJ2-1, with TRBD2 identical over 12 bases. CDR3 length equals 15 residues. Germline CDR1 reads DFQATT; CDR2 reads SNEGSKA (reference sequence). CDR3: CSPILAGGPGNEQFF. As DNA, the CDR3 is TGCAGCCCTATCCTAGCGGGAGGGCCTGGGAATGAGCAGTTCTTC.

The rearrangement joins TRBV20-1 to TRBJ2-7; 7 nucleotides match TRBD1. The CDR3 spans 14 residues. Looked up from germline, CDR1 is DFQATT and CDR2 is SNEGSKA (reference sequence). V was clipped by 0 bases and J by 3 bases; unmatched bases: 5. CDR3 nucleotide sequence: TGCAGTGCTAGAGAGAGACAGGGCATCTACGAGCAGTACTTC. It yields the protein CSARERQGIYEQYF.

CDR3 nucleotides: TGTGCCAGCAGCATCGCGGGAATAGACAATGAGCAGTTCTTC. Its protein product is CASSIAGIDNEQFF. The chain uses TRBV3-1 and TRBJ2-1, with D possibly being TRBD2 (6 bases). The CDR3 runs 14 residues. The germline V gene encodes CDR1 LGHDT and CDR2 YNNKEL (reference sequence). V was trimmed by 5 bases and J by 5 bases, leaving 13 bases between them.

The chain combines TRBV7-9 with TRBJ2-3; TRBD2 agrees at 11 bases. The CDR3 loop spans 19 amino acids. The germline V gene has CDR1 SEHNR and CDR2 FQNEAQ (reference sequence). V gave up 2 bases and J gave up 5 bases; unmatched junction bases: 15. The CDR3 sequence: CASSLFGRFGTSGIDTQYF. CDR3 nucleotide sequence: TGTGCCAGCAGCTTATTTGGGAGATTCGGGACTAGCGGAATAGATACGCAGTATTTT.

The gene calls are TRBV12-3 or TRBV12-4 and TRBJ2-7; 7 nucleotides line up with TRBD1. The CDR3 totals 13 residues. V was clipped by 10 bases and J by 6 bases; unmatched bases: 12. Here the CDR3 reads CATTRTGRSEQYF. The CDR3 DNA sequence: TGTGCCACTACGCGGACAGGTCGGTCCGAGCAGTACTTC.

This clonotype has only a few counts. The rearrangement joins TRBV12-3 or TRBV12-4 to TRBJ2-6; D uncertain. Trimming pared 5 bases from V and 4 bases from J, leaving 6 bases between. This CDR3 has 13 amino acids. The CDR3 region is CASSRYGANVLTF. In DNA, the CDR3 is TGTGCCAGCAGTAGATACGGGGCCAACGTCCTGACTTTC.

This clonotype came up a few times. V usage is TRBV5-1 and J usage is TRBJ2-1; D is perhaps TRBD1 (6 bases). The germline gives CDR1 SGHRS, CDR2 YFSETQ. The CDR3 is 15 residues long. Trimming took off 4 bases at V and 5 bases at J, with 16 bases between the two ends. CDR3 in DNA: TGCGCCAGCAGCGTAGACAGGTACGGGGACAATGAGCAGTTCTTC. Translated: CASSVDRYGDNEQFF.

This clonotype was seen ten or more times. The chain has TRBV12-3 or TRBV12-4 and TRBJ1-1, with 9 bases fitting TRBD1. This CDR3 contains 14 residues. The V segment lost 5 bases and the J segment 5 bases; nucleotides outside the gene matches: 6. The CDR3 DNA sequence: TGTGCCAGCAGTGAGACAGGGGGTTGGACTGAAGCTTTCTTT. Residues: CASSETGGWTEAFF.

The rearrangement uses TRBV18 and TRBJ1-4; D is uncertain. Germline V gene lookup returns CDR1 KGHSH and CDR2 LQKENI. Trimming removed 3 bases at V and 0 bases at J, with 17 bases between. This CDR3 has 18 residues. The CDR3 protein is CASSPQALRRATNEKLFF. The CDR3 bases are TGTGCCAGCTCACCCCAAGCCCTCCGAAGGGCAACTAATGAAAAACTGTTTTTT.

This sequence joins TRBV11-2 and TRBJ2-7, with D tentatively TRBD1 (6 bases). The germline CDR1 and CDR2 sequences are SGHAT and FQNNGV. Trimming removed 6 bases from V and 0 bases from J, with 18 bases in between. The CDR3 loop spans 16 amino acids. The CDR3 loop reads CASSRGTWTFSYEQYF. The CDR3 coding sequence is TGTGCCAGCAGTAGGGGGACGTGGACATTCTCCTACGAGCAGTACTTC. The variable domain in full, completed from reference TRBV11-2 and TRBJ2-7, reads EAGVAQSPRYKIIEKRQSVAFWCNPISGHATLYWYQQILGQGPKLLIQFQNNGVVDDSQLPKDRFSAERLKGVDSTLKIQPAKLEDSAVYLCASSRGTWTFSYEQYFGPGTRLTVT.

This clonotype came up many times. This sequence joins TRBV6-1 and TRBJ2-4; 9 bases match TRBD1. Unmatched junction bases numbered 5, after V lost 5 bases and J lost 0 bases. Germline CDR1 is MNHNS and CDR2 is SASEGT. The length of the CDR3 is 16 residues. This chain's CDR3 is CASSHDRGIAKNIQYF. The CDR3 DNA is TGTGCCAGCAGTCATGACAGGGGGATAGCCAAAAACATTCAGTACTTC.

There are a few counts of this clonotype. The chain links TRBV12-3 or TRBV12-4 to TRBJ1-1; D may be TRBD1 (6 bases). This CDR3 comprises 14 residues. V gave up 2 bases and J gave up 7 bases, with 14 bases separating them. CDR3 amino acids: CASSLNPGQFEAFF. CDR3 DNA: TGTGCCAGCAGTTTAAACCCCGGACAGTTTGAAGCTTTCTTT.

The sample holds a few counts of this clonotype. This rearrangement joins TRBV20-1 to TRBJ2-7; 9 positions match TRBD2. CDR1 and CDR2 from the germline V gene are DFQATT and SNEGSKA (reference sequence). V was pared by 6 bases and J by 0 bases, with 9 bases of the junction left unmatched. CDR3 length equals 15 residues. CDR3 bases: TGCAGTGCCTGGACTAGCGCCTCTAGCTCCTACGAGCAGTACTTC. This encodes CSAWTSASSSYEQYF.

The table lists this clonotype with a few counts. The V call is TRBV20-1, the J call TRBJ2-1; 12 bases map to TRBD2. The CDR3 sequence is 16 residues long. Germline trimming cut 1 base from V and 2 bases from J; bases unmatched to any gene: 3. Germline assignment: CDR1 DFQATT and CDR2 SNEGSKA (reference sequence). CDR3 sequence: CSARGGLAGTYNEQFF. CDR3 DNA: TGCAGTGCTAGAGGCGGACTAGCGGGGACCTACAATGAGCAGTTCTTC.

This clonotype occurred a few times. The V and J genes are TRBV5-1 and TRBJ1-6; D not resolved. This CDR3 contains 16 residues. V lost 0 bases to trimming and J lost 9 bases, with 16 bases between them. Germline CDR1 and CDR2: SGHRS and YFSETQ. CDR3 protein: CASSLALAKWGSPLHF. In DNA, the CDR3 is TGCGCCAGCAGCTTGGCCCTGGCTAAGTGGGGTTCACCCCTCCACTTT.

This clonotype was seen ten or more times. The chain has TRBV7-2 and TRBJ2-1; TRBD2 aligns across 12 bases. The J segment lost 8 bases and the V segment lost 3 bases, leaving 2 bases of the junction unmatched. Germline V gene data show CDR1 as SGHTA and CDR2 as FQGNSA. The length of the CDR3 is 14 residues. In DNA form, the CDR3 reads TGTGCCAGCAGCTTGGGGACTAGCGGGCATGAGCAGTTCTTC. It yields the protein CASSLGTSGHEQFF.

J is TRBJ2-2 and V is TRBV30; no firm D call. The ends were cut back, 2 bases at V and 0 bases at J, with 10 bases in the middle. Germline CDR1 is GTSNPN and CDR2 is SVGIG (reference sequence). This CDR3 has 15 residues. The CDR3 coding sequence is TGTGCCTGGAGTAGGAGCGTAACGAACACCGGGGAGCTGTTTTTT. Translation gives CAWSRSVTNTGELFF.

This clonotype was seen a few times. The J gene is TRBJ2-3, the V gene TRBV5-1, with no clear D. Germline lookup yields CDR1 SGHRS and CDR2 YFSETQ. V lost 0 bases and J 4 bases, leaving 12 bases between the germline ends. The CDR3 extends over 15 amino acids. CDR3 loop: CASSLEGMTPDTQYF. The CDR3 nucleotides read TGCGCCAGCAGCTTGGAAGGGATGACTCCAGATACGCAGTATTTT.